This T cell receptor (beta chain) was sequenced for a study of blood T cells in healthy people across ages. On this clonotype: Its cognate antigen is unknown.

A second 7 to 11 cycle PCR used barcoded and J-beta primers. The template-switch adaptor was a 5' adaptor with 12 random nucleotides. It tagged each cDNA molecule. One entry per CDR3 protein, called by TCRdb with MiXCR from the 5' RACE reads. The sample lists 700,000 to 900,000 distinct CDR3 sequences, approximately 55% occurring once. Samples had at least 6 million PBMCs isolated from them. No fewer than 5.5 micrograms of total RNA were isolated from every sample. Findings and limits, study-wide: Possibly, changes in expanded clonotypes were confounded because donor CMV status was unknown.

V lost 4 bases and J lost 0, with 16 bases in between. This CDR3 contains 16 residues. Germline CDR1 DFQATT, CDR2 SNEGSKA (reference sequence). Sequencing was performed on blood. This chain links TRBV20-1 with TRBJ2-1; D is possibly TRBD1 or TRBD2 (5 bases each). This TCR was sampled from an elderly man in good health. DNA of the CDR3: TGCAGTGCTACAATGTGGGACGCAAGCTCCTACAATGAGCAGTTCTTC. This codes for CSATMWDASSYNEQFF.